This entry is about one TCR beta chain. Only a few counts were recorded for this clonotype. Its specific antigen is unknown. No much larger clone exists at a distance of one base, and base qualities are not known. The record originates from a study of T cell repertoires in cytomegalovirus infection (dated 2019 in TCRdb). Background for the entire study: The HLA type of each donor mattered for the analysis, because public TCR beta signatures pointed to carriage of CMV infection along with the matching HLA type. Broad study findings and their caveats: Cumulative frequency of public TCR beta family members discriminated carriers of CMV infection plus the relevant HLA type in this cohort and an independent 352-donor cohort. The ex vivo response was dominated by HLA-C-restricted CMV-specific TCR beta clonotypes, which also provided the single most frequent clonotype in two of eight donors.

From the germline V gene (reference sequence), CDR1 is SGHNT and CDR2 is YYREEE. The CDR3 contains 16 residues, cysteine and phenylalanine counted. Left in the record is the CDR3 DNA by itself, 48 bases read in frame from the first base. Germline trimming amounts to 2 bases on V and 2 bases on J, with 3 as the count of junction bases outside the gene matches. The instrument was an Illumina HiSeq 1500. Clones were called with MiXCR by TCRdb after fastp trimmed the public reads at Q25, and only in-frame beta chains were retained. Identical CDR3 protein sequences are pooled into one entry, listed with their most common genes and DNA. A total of 490,000 or so distinct CDR3 sequences appear in this sample, approximately 10% of them only once. The top ten clones comprise roughly 10% of the sample.

Sequences were obtained from PBMCs. Recombination linked TRBV5-4 to TRBJ2-3; a stretch of 12 junction bases matches TRBD2. The clonotype comes from a human donor in good health (CMV status not recorded). Some clones in this sample may be carry-over from other donors' samples. The CDR3 here reads CASSFRLAGDTDTQYF. The nucleotide sequence reads as follows: TGTGCCAGCAGCTTCCGACTAGCGGGGGACACAGATACGCAGTATTTT.